Presented here are 3 T cell receptor beta chains from one specimen sequenced in a study of T cell repertoires in ileal Crohn's disease. Repertoires were generated with immunoSEQ multiplex PCR, while TCRdb's copy carries only in-frame clones and drops some. The data show 14,000 or so clones, about 70% seen once. The sequencing sample was made of ileal tissue. Every receptor here comes from an adult with Crohn's disease.

In its sample, this clone was seen a few times. This chain connects TRBV4-1 to TRBJ1-2, with unresolved D. Trimming cost V 2 bases and J 4 bases, with 17 bases left between them. The length of the CDR3 is 16 residues. CDR1 is MGHRA, CDR2 YSYEKL, per germline. The CDR3 nucleotides read TGCGCCAGCAGCCAATCATTGGCTGAAAACCCCTATGGCTACACCTTC. Protein: CASSQSLAENPYGYTF.

V is TRBV7-3 and J is TRBJ2-5; D unresolved. The CDR3 runs to 11 residues. The V end lost 5 bases, the J end lost 4 bases, and 5 bases lay between the germline ends. From germline, CDR1 is SGHTA and CDR2 FQGTGA. Here the CDR3 reads CASSPRETQYF. The CDR3 DNA reads TGTGCCAGCAGCCCCCGAGAGACCCAGTACTTC.

The rearrangement uses TRBV29-1 and TRBJ2-7; D is possibly TRBD2 (6 bases). CDR3 size: 14 residues. V lost 4 bases and J 3 bases, leaving 16 bases between the germline ends. From germline, CDR1 is SQVTM and CDR2 ANQGSEA. The CDR3 nucleotides read TGCAGCGTTGTTGAAATGGGAGGTTACTACGAGCAGTACTTC. Its translation: CSVVEMGGYYEQYF.